This T cell receptor (beta chain) was recorded in a study of cytomegalovirus exposure and HLA in healthy donors. Study as a whole: Of several hundred genotyped donors, more than 65% grouped in the Caucasian-associated ancestry cluster. Regarding the study as a whole: Analyzed later, most CMV-associated TCR beta chains appeared HLA-restricted. From TCR beta sequences, most subjects' HLA-A and HLA-B alleles were reportedly predicted accurately.

Germline V gene data show CDR1 as SGHVS and CDR2 as FQNEAQ. CDR3 size: 16 residues. J was trimmed by 0 bases and V by 3 bases; bases with no gene match: 6. Primers included in the PCR were 60 Vbeta and 13 Jbeta primers. Data came from immunoSEQ multiplex PCR; TCRdb stores just in-frame clones and leaves some out. The table includes more than 150,000 clones, around 78% detected once. Note on this clone: What it recognizes is unknown.

This receptor was taken from a man between 18 and 35 years old in good health and CMV-seronegative. The sequenced material came from PBMCs. The chain is built from TRBV7-8 and TRBJ2-7, with 9 bases aligning to TRBD2. The CDR3 DNA reads as TGTGCCAGCAGCTTTTTGACTAGCGGAAGCTCCTACGAGCAGTACTTC. Residues: CASSFLTSGSSYEQYF.